The 14 T cell receptor beta chains below were found in one sample sequenced in a study of T-cell memory formation after mild COVID-19. TCRdb reprocessed the 5' RACE reads via MiXCR and lists one record per CDR3 protein. This sample has 250,000 to 300,000 distinct CDR3 sequences, with more than 15% found just once. The sequencing sample was made of PBMCs or a T cell subset sorted from them (not recorded which). The receptors derive from a young man who had mild COVID-19 (a few samples of this study predate the infection). Cell type and time point are not known.

This chain connects TRBV5-1 to TRBJ2-2; D remains ambiguous. The V end was cut by 4 bases, the J end by 0 bases, with 13 bases between. This CDR3 contains 16 residues. Germline assignment: CDR1 SGHRS and CDR2 YFSETQ. CDR3 sequence reads: CASSPTSYANTGELFF. Written as DNA, the CDR3 is TGCGCCAGCAGCCCCACTTCTTACGCGAACACCGGGGAGCTGTTTTTT.

This chain joins TRBV4-1 and TRBJ2-2; TRBD2 might be the D (6 bases). This CDR3 is built from 14 residues. Germline V gene sequence: CDR1 MGHRA, CDR2 YSYEKL. The V end was cut by 4 bases, the J end by 8 bases, with 14 bases between. CDR3 sequence reads: CASSLLGGAGELFF. CDR3 DNA sequence: TGCGCCAGCAGCCTCCTCGGCGGGGCGGGGGAGCTGTTTTTT.

As for this clonotype: The CDR3 carries no conserved terminal phenylalanine or tryptophan, so it likely arises from a read error. This chain uses TRBV6-1 with TRBJ2-5, with 11 positions matching TRBD2. The CDR3 is made up of 14 amino acids. Germline V gives CDR1 MNHNS, CDR2 SASEGT. The CDR3: CASSGTSGKEPQYC. DNA of the CDR3: TGTGCAAGCAGTGGGACTAGCGGAAAAGAGCCCCAGTACTGC.

The chain carries TRBV5-1 and TRBJ2-3; 7 bases map to TRBD2. CDR3 length equals 15 residues. CDR1 and CDR2 from the germline V gene are SGHRS and YFSETQ. Losses at the gene ends were 0 bases for V and 0 bases for J; bases not matched to a gene: 1. Here the CDR3 reads CASSLDGGSTDTQYF. In DNA, the CDR3 is TGCGCCAGCAGCTTGGACGGGGGGAGCACAGATACGCAGTATTTT.

V and J are TRBV12-3 or TRBV12-4 and TRBJ2-1; D is unclear. V dropped 4 bases and J dropped 3 bases, with 16 bases sitting between them. The CDR3 covers 16 residues. CDR3 DNA: TGTGCCAGCAGTTCCCTCTTTAGTCCGCGCTACAATGAGCAGTTCTTC. As protein: CASSSLFSPRYNEQFF.

Worth noting for this clonotype: A much larger clone lies a single base off, so this may be a read error. The chain recombines TRBV12-3 or TRBV12-4 with TRBJ2-2; D may be TRBD2 (6 bases). V was shortened by 2 bases and J by 5 bases, with 12 bases between the two germline ends. CDR3 length equals 15 residues. CDR3 sequence reads: CASSLLWGRTGELFF. As DNA, the CDR3 is TGTGCCAGCAGTTTATTGTGGGGGAGGACCGGGGAGCTGTTTTTT.

The rearrangement joins TRBV6-1 to TRBJ1-2; D may be TRBD1 (5 bases). V was cut by 6 bases and J by 3 bases, with 11 bases left in between. Germline assignment: CDR1 MNHNS and CDR2 SASEGT. The CDR3 loop spans 13 amino acids. As DNA, the CDR3 is TGTGCCAGCAGCGCAGGGAGCTACTATGGCTACACCTTC. This codes for CASSAGSYYGYTF.

This clonotype was counted between two and nine times. This chain uses TRBV6-5 with TRBJ2-7; 8 positions match TRBD1. CDR1 is MNHEY, CDR2 SVGAGI, per germline. V gave up 7 bases and J gave up 3 bases; unmatched junction bases: 2. The CDR3 covers 12 residues. DNA for the CDR3: TGTGCCAGCACTGGACAGGGCTACGAGCAGTACTTC. Its protein product is CASTGQGYEQYF.

The sample holds a few counts of this clonotype. V usage is TRBV5-1 and J usage is TRBJ2-5; 8 bases are shared with TRBD2. The germline gives CDR1 SGHRS, CDR2 YFSETQ. The CDR3 totals 16 residues. V gave up 3 bases and J gave up 4 bases; unmatched junction bases: 11. The CDR3 DNA reads TGCGCCAGCAGCTCCCTCCCCGGGGGGGGAGCAGAGACCCAGTACTTC. Amino acids: CASSSLPGGGAETQYF.

The chain carries TRBV6-4 and TRBJ1-2; 7 bases line up with TRBD1. Germline V gene data show CDR1 as MRHNA and CDR2 as SNTAGT. This CDR3 is 13 amino acids long. J lost 8 bases, V lost 3 bases, and 6 bases had no gene match. The CDR3 is CASSEQTGDGYTF. The DNA for the CDR3 is TGTGCCAGCAGTGAACAAACAGGGGACGGCTACACCTTC.

The gene calls are TRBV28 and TRBJ2-5; 8 nucleotides line up with TRBD1. The CDR3 is 14 residues long. Germline CDR1 and CDR2: MDHEN and SYDVKM. The trim removed 4 bases at V and 6 bases at J, leaving 7 bases unmatched. The CDR3 loop reads CASSSRQGLKTQYF. CDR3 nucleotide sequence: TGTGCCAGCAGTTCAAGACAGGGGCTGAAGACCCAGTACTTC.

V gene TRBV6-4 combines with J gene TRBJ2-7; 9 positions match TRBD1. Germline V gene data show CDR1 as MRHNA and CDR2 as SNTAGT. The V and J ends lost 9 bases and 3 bases, in that order; junction bases with no gene match: 6. This CDR3 comprises 13 residues. CDR3 protein: CARGTGPRYEQYV. In nucleotides, the CDR3 is TGTGCCAGGGGGACAGGGCCCCGCTACGAGCAGTACGTC.

In its sample, this clonotype was seen many times. The chain uses TRBV4-1 and TRBJ2-3; D gene ambiguous. The CDR3 runs 14 residues. Germline V lookup: CDR1 MGHRA, CDR2 YSYEKL. The V end lost 0 bases, the J end lost 0 bases, and 4 bases lay between the germline ends. The CDR3 bases are TGCGCCAGCAGCCAAGAAGCTAGCACAGATACGCAGTATTTT. Amino acids: CASSQEASTDTQYF.

This clonotype showed up just once. This chain joins TRBV7-7 and TRBJ2-7, with a tentative D call TRBD2 (6 bases). The CDR3 is 15 amino acids. V was pared by 2 bases and J by 0 bases, with 11 bases between. Germline values: CDR1 SSHAT, CDR2 FNYEAQ (reference sequence). The CDR3 spells CASSLSLAHSYEQYF. The CDR3 DNA is TGTGCCAGCAGCTTATCACTAGCCCACTCCTACGAGCAGTACTTC. The variable domain in full, with the rest retrieved from reference TRBV7-7 and TRBJ2-7, is GAGVSQSPRYKVTKRGQDVTLRCDPISSHATLYWYQQALGQGPEFLTYFNYEAQPDKSGLPSDRFSAERPEGSISTLTIQRTEQRDSAMYRCASSLSLAHSYEQYFGPGTRLTVT.